These 6 T cell receptor beta chains came from one sample sequenced in a study of blood T cell repertoires in COVID-19. Only in-frame clones appear in the TCRdb table, and some are missing; sequencing was by immunoSEQ multiplex PCR. In the table there are 50,000 to 75,000 clones, about 94% of which are singletons. The sequenced sample was peripheral blood. The receptors derive from a man between 70 and 80 years old with active COVID-19.

The rearrangement links TRBV5-1 to TRBJ2-2, with 7 bases identical to TRBD1. The germline V gene encodes CDR1 SGHRS and CDR2 YFSETQ. The length of the CDR3 is 17 residues. With 0 bases clipped from V and 1 base from J, the junction kept 6 bases outside the gene matches. For the CDR3, the DNA is TGCGCCAGCAGCTTGGCCTGGGGACAGATGAACACCGGGGAGCTGTTTTTT. This gives the protein CASSLAWGQMNTGELFF.

This chain joins TRBV10-1 and TRBJ1-1; tentatively, D is TRBD1 (6 bases). Trimming took 6 bases from V and 3 from J, leaving 8 bases between them. Germline assignment: CDR1 WNHNN and CDR2 SYGVQD (reference sequence). This CDR3 comprises 12 residues. The CDR3 region is CASSPGDTEAFF. The CDR3 nucleotides read TGCGCCAGCAGCCCAGGGGACACTGAAGCTTTCTTT.

The V gene is TRBV4-1, the J gene TRBJ1-1; 7 bases are a match to TRBD1. The V gene's germline CDR1 is MGHRA and CDR2 YSYEKL. The J segment lost 5 bases and the V segment lost 6 bases, leaving 3 bases of the junction unmatched. This CDR3 contains 12 residues. CDR3 bases: TGCGCCAGCAGACAGGGGAATACTGAAGCTTTCTTT. Translating it yields CASRQGNTEAFF.

The rearrangement uses TRBV29-1 and TRBJ2-2; a weak D match, TRBD2 (7 bases). The CDR3 is made up of 16 amino acids. Trimming removed 6 bases at V and 5 bases at J, with 22 bases between. In germline, CDR1 is SQVTM, CDR2 ANQGSEA. The CDR3 nucleotides read TGCAGCGTGGTCCCGGGGGGTCCGAGGGGGACCGGGGAGCTGTTTTTT. This translates into CSVVPGGPRGTGELFF.

The chain combines TRBV4-3 with TRBJ1-3; 7 bases are shared with TRBD1. The CDR3 runs 20 residues. The germline V gene encodes CDR1 LGHNA and CDR2 YSLEER. The trim removed 5 bases at V and 0 bases at J, leaving 19 bases unmatched. CDR3: CASSKSGRGFFDSSGNTIYF. The CDR3 DNA reads TGCGCCAGCAGCAAAAGTGGCAGGGGGTTTTTTGATAGCTCTGGAAACACCATATATTTT.

V and J are TRBV19 and TRBJ1-5, with D hard to call. V lost 3 bases and J lost 7, with 10 bases in between. The CDR3 length is 13 residues. Looked up from germline, CDR1 is LNHDA and CDR2 is SQIVND (reference sequence). The CDR3 DNA reads TGTGCCAGTAGTATCATCGCGGGACAGCCCCAGCATTTT. Protein product: CASSIIAGQPQHF. The whole variable domain, remainder taken from reference TRBV19 and TRBJ1-5, is DGGITQSPKYLFRKEGQNVTLSCEQNLNHDAMYWYRQDPGQGLRLIYYSQIVNDFQKGDIAEGYSVSREKKESFPLTVTSAQKNPTAFYLCASSIIAGQPQHFGDGTRLSIL.